The 16 T cell receptor beta chains below come from one sample, sequenced in a study of T-cell reconstitution after alpha-beta-depleted transplantation in children. Using unique molecular identifiers, the investigators prepared the TCRbeta library. Each CDR3 protein gets one entry after TCRdb re-called the PCR reads with MiXCR. Seen here are about 510,000 distinct CDR3 sequences, about an eighth observed once, and the top ten hold around 13%. Source: PBMCs, mostly from graft donor cells, taken 180 days after TCRalphabeta/CD19-depleted stem cell transplant. Receptors originate from a female patient aged 2-15 years who had a stem cell transplant for aplastic anemia, so the T cells may come from the graft donor.

A remark on this clonotype: A much larger clone differs by one base, so this may be a read error. The rearrangement uses TRBV5-1 and TRBJ2-2, with a possible D match to TRBD2 (6 bases). Germline V gene sequence: CDR1 SGHRS, CDR2 YFSETQ. The CDR3 totals 15 residues. The CDR3 coding sequence is TGCGCCAGCAGCCTGGCCCTTAGCGGCACCGGGGTGCTGTTTTTT. Translated: CASSLALSGTGVLFF.

The rearrangement uses TRBV7-2 and TRBJ2-7, with D possibly being TRBD1 (6 bases). Germline V gene lookup returns CDR1 SGHTA and CDR2 FQGNSA. CDR3 length: 13 residues. Trimming cost V 4 bases and J 5 bases, with 12 bases left between them. CDR3 DNA sequence: TGTGCCAGCAGCTCCGCAGGGGTACACGAGCAGTACTTC. Protein product: CASSSAGVHEQYF.

This chain links TRBV29-1 with TRBJ1-2; the D gene is possibly TRBD1 (6 bases). Trimming left V 6 bases short and J 2 bases short, with 13 bases between. The CDR3 has 13 residues. Germline CDR1 reads SQVTM; CDR2 reads ANQGSEA. CDR3: CSVSPTGNYGYTF. Written as DNA, the CDR3 is TGCAGCGTGAGCCCTACAGGGAACTATGGCTACACCTTC.

There are a few counts of this clonotype. This chain joins TRBV11-2 and TRBJ2-5; 10 bases match TRBD1. The CDR3 is made up of 15 amino acids. CDR1 and CDR2 from the germline V gene are SGHAT and FQNNGV. After removal of 5 bases from V and 5 bases from J, the junction contained 8 bases not matched to a gene. The CDR3: CASSGEDRGFETQYF. The CDR3 region has the DNA TGTGCCAGCAGCGGAGAGGACAGGGGGTTTGAGACCCAGTACTTC.

The J gene is TRBJ1-1, the V gene TRBV9; D unclear. Trimming stripped 4 bases from V and 0 bases from J, with 10 bases between. CDR1 and CDR2 (germline): SGDLS, YYNGEE. The CDR3 runs 14 residues. For the CDR3, the DNA is TGTGCCAGCAGCTCCCCTACGGTGAACACTGAAGCTTTCTTT. Amino acid sequence: CASSSPTVNTEAFF.

V usage is TRBV20-1 and J usage is TRBJ2-3; D is ambiguous. The CDR3 is made up of 13 amino acids. V lost 2 bases and J 0 bases, leaving 6 bases between the germline ends. Germline-derived CDR1 and CDR2 are DFQATT and SNEGSKA (reference sequence). This CDR3 reads CSARQASTDTQYF. The CDR3 DNA follows: TGCAGTGCTAGACAGGCGAGCACAGATACGCAGTATTTT.

In nucleotides, the CDR3 is TGTGCCAGCAGTCGAACAGGAAAGGATCATCAGCATTCACCCCTCCACTTT. This gives the protein CASSRTGKDHQHSPLHF. The chain is built from TRBV12-3 or TRBV12-4 and TRBJ1-6; D possibly corresponds to TRBD1 (5 bases). CDR3 size: 17 residues. The V end lost 5 bases, the J end lost 8 bases, and 22 bases lay between the germline ends.

In its sample, this clonotype was seen many times. This chain uses TRBV7-2 with TRBJ2-2, with TRBD2 as a possible D gene (6 bases). With 8 bases removed from V and 2 bases from J, the gap between germline ends came to 15 bases. The CDR3 consists of 15 residues. Germline-derived CDR1 and CDR2 are SGHTA and FQGNSA. DNA of the CDR3: TGTGCCAGCCCGGGCGGGACGAGTAACACCGGGGAGCTGTTTTTT. It codes for CASPGGTSNTGELFF.

This clonotype was counted at least ten times. This chain connects TRBV9 to TRBJ2-5, with 7 bases that match TRBD1. Per the germline V gene, CDR1 is SGDLS and CDR2 is YYNGEE. V lost 0 bases to trimming and J lost 5 bases; unmatched junction nucleotides: 7. This CDR3 has 15 amino acids. CDR3 sequence reads: CASSVDGRGMETQYF. The DNA of the CDR3 is TGTGCCAGCAGCGTAGATGGCAGGGGGATGGAGACCCAGTACTTC.

The V call is TRBV20-1, the J call TRBJ2-1; 7 nucleotides align to TRBD2. This CDR3 is 13 amino acids long. The V and J ends lost 7 bases and 4 bases, in that order; junction bases with no gene match: 7. CDR1 and CDR2 from the germline V gene are DFQATT and SNEGSKA (reference sequence). The CDR3 coding sequence is TGCAGTGTCCGGACTAGATTATACAATGAGCAGTTCTTC. Its protein is CSVRTRLYNEQFF.

The table lists this clonotype with a few counts. The chain is built from TRBV6-1 and TRBJ1-3; D is perhaps TRBD1 (6 bases). Germline lookup yields CDR1 MNHNS and CDR2 SASEGT. V gave up 7 bases and J gave up 0 bases, with 13 bases separating them. The CDR3 runs 15 residues. The CDR3 region has the DNA TGTGCCAGCATCGAACAGGGATTCTCTGGAAACACCATATATTTT. Translated, it gives CASIEQGFSGNTIYF.

This clonotype was found a few times. The V call is TRBV12-3 or TRBV12-4, the J call TRBJ2-7; 7 positions match TRBD1. CDR3 length: 14 amino acids. The V gene end was trimmed by 3 bases and the J gene end by 2 bases; junction bases not matched to a gene: 4. CDR3: CASSFKGATYEQYF. In nucleotides, the CDR3 is TGTGCCAGCAGTTTTAAGGGGGCCACCTACGAGCAGTACTTC.

The chain recombines TRBV7-2 with TRBJ1-1; no clear D gene. The CDR3 covers 13 residues. V lost 0 bases, J lost 9 bases, and 11 bases lay in between. Germline-derived CDR1 and CDR2 are SGHTA and FQGNSA. CDR3: CASSLALTSKAFF. The CDR3 nucleotides are TGTGCCAGCAGCTTAGCGTTGACGAGCAAAGCTTTCTTT.

The rearrangement joins TRBV21-1 to TRBJ1-5; TRBD1, the table's D call, lacks a check against the DNA. TRBV21-1 is annotated as a pseudogene. This CDR3 contains 17 residues. The CDR3 loop reads CASPWRGGMVSNQPQHF. CDR3 DNA sequence: TGTGCCAGCCCATGGAGGGGGGGGATGGTTAGCAATCAGCCCCAGCATTTT.

In this sample, this clonotype turned up a few times. The CDR3 spells CASSRLSTGANTGELFF. The CDR3 nucleotides are TGTGCCAGCAGTCGCCTTTCGACAGGGGCAAACACCGGGGAGCTGTTTTTT. This sequence joins TRBV6-1 and TRBJ2-2; 8 bases fit TRBD1. With 5 bases clipped from V and 2 bases from J, the junction kept 10 bases outside the gene matches. This CDR3 spans 17 amino acids. From germline, CDR1 is MNHNS and CDR2 SASEGT.

This clonotype was recorded a few times. The CDR3 region has the DNA TGCGCCAGCAGCTGGGACAGTTCCAACGTCCTGACTTTC. Amino acids: CASSWDSSNVLTF. This chain uses TRBV5-1 with TRBJ2-6, with TRBD1 identical over 7 bases. The CDR3 loop spans 13 amino acids. V lost 3 bases and J lost 8; bases outside the gene matches: 2. The germline V gene has CDR1 SGHRS and CDR2 YFSETQ.